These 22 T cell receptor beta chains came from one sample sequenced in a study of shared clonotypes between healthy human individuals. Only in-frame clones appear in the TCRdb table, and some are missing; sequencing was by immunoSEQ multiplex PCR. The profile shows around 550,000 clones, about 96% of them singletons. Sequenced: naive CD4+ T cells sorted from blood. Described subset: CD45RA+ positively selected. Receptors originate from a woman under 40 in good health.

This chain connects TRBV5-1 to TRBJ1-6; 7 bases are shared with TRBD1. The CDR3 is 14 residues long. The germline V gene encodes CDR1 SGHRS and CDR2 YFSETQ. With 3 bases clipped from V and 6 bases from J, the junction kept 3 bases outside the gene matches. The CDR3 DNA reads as TGCGCCAGCAGCTCCGGGACAGTTAATTCACCCCTCCACTTT. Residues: CASSSGTVNSPLHF.

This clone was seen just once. CDR3 in DNA: TGTGCCAGTACGTCGTGGGCGGATCAGCCCCAGCATTTT. Residues: CASTSWADQPQHF. The chain recombines TRBV19 with TRBJ1-5; D unclear. CDR3 length: 13 residues. Trimming stripped 7 bases from V and 5 bases from J, with 12 bases between. Germline loops: CDR1 LNHDA, CDR2 SQIVND (reference sequence).

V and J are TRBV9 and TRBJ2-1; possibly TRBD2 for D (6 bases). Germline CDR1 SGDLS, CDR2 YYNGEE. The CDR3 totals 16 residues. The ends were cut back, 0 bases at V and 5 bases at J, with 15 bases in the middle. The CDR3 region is CASSVGGTGGNNEQFF. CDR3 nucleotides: TGTGCCAGCAGCGTAGGGGGGACCGGAGGGAACAATGAGCAGTTCTTC.

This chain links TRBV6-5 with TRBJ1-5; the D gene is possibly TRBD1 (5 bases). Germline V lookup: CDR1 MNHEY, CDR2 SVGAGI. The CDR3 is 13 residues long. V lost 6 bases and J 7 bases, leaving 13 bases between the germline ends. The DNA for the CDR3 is TGTGCCAGCAGCACCCAGGGTGACCAGCCCCAGCATTTT. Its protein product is CASSTQGDQPQHF.

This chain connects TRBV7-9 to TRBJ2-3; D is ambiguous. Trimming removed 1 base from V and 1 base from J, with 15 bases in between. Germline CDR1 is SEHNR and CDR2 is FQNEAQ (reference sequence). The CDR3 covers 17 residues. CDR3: CASSLEGPDWGTDTQYF. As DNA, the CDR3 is TGTGCCAGCAGCTTAGAGGGCCCCGATTGGGGCACAGATACGCAGTATTTT.

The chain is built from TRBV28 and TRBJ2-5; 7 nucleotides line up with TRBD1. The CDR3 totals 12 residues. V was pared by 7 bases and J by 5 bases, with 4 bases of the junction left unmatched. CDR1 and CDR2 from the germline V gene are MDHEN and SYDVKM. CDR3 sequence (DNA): TGTGCCAGCACGGACAGGAAGGAGACCCAGTACTTC. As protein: CASTDRKETQYF.

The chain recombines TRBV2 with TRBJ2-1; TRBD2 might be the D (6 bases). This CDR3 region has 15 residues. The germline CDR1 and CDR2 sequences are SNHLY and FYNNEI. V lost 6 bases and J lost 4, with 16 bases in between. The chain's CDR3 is CASRPGTRSYNEQFF. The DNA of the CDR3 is TGTGCCAGCAGACCCGGGACTCGGAGTTACAATGAGCAGTTCTTC.

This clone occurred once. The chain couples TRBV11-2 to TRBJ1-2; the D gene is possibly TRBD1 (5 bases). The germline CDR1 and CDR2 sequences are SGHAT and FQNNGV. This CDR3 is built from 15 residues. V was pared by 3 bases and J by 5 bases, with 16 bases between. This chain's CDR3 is CASSFLGSGDYGYTF. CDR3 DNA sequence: TGTGCCAGCAGCTTTTTAGGGTCGGGGGATTATGGCTACACCTTC.

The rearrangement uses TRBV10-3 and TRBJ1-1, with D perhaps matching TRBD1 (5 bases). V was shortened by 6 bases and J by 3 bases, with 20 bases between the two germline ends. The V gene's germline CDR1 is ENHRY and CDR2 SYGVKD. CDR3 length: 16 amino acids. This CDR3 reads CAIRGEKGPLDTEAFF. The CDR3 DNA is TGTGCCATCAGGGGCGAAAAGGGGCCCCTAGACACTGAAGCTTTCTTT.

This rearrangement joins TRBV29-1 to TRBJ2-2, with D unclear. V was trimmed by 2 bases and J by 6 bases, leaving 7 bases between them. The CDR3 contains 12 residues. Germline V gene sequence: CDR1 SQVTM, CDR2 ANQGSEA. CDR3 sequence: CSVESIAGELFF. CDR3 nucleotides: TGCAGCGTTGAATCCATAGCCGGGGAGCTGTTTTTT.

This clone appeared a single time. As DNA, the CDR3 is TGTGCCAGCAGCCGAGACAGGGCGTCCTACAATGAGCAGTTCTTC. Its translation is CASSRDRASYNEQFF. This chain uses TRBV7-9 with TRBJ2-1; 7 bases align to TRBD1. Germline V gene data show CDR1 as SEHNR and CDR2 as FQNEAQ (reference sequence). The CDR3 contains 15 residues. J was trimmed by 1 base and V by 5 bases; bases with no gene match: 5.

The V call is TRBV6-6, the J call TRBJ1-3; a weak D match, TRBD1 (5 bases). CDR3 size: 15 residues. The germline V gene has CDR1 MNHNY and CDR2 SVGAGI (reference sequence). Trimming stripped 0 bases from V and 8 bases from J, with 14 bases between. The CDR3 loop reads CASSYSSGVSYTIYF. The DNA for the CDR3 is TGTGCCAGCAGTTACTCTTCGGGGGTATCCTACACCATATATTTT.

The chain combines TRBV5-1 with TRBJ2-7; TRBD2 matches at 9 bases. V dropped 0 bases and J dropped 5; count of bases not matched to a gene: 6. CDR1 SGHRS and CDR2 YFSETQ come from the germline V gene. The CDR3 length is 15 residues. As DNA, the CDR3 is TGCGCCAGCAGCTTGGTGGGGCGGGAGGGTAACGAGCAGTACTTC. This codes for CASSLVGREGNEQYF. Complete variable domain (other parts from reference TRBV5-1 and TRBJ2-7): KAGVTQTPRYLIKTRGQQVTLSCSPISGHRSVSWYQQTPGQGLQFLFEYFSETQRNKGNFPGRFSGRQFSNSRSEMNVSTLELGDSALYLCASSLVGREGNEQYFGPGTRLTVT.

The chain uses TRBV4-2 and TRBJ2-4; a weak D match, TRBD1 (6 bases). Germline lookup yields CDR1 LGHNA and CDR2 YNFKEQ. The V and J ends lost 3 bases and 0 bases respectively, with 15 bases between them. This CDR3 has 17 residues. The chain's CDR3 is CASSQTTGDIAKNIQYF. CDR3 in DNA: TGTGCCAGCAGCCAGACGACAGGAGACATAGCCAAAAACATTCAGTACTTC.

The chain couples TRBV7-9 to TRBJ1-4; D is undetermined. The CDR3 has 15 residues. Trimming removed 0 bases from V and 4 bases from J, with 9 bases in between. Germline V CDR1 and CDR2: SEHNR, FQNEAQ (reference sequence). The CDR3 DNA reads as TGTGCCAGCAGCTTAGCGACGGGATATAATGAAAAACTGTTTTTT. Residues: CASSLATGYNEKLFF. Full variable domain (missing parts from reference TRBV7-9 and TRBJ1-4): DTGVSQNPRHKITKRGQNVTFRCDPISEHNRLYWYRQTLGQGPEFLTYFQNEAQLEKSRLLSDRFSAERPKGSFSTLEIQRTEQGDSAMYLCASSLATGYNEKLFFGSGTQLSVL.

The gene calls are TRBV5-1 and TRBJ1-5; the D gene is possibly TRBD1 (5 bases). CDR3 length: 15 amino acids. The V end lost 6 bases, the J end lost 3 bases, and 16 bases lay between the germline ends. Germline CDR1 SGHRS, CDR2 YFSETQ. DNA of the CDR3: TGCGCCAGCAAGCGTATCGCGGGGCCCAATCAGCCCCAGCATTTT. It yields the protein CASKRIAGPNQPQHF.

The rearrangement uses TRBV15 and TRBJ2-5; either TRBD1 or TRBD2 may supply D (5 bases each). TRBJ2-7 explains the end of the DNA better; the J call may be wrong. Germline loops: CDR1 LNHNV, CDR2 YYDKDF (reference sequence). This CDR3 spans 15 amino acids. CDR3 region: CATSPGAVPTYEQYF. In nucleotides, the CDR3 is TGTGCCACCTCCCCCGGGGCGGTTCCAACCTACGAGCAGTACTTC.

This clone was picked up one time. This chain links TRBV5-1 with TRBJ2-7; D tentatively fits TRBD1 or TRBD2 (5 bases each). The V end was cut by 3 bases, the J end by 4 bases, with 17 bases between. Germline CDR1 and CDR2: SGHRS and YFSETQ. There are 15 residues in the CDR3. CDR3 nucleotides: TGCGCCAGCAGCTCCACAGGTAGCGAGACTTACGAGCAGTACTTC. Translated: CASSSTGSETYEQYF.

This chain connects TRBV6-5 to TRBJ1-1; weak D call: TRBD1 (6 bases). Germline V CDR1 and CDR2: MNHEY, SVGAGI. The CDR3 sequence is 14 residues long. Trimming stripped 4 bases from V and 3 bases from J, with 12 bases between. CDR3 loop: CASSFDRGDTEAFF. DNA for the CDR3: TGTGCCAGCAGTTTTGATAGGGGGGACACTGAAGCTTTCTTT.

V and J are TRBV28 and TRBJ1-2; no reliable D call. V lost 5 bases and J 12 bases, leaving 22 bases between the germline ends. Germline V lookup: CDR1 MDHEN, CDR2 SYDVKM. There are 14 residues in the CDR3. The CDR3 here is CASSGITTELQDTF. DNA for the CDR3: TGTGCCAGCAGTGGGATTACGACGGAGCTTCAGGACACCTTC.

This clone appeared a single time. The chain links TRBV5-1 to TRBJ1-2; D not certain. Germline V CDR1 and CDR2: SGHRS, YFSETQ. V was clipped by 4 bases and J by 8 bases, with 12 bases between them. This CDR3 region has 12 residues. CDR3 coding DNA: TGCGCCAGCAGCAGGAGGGAGGGCGGCTACACCTTC. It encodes CASSRREGGYTF. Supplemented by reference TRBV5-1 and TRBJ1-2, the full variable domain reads KAGVTQTPRYLIKTRGQQVTLSCSPISGHRSVSWYQQTPGQGLQFLFEYFSETQRNKGNFPGRFSGRQFSNSRSEMNVSTLELGDSALYLCASSRREGGYTFGSGTRLTVV.

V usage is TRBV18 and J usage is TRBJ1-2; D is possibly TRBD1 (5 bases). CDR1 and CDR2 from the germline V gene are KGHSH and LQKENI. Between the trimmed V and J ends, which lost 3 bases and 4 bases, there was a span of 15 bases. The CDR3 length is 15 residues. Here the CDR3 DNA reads TGTGCCAGCTCACCGGGGCAGGGTTTCGGCTATGGCTACACCTTC. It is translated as CASSPGQGFGYGYTF.